This T cell receptor beta chain was captured in a study of metastatic and nonmetastatic thyroid tumors. Study overall: Peripheral blood and tumor or nodule samples from malignant and benign thyroid patients were compared. Findings and caveats of the study: Compared with benign nodules, malignant thyroid tumors were reported to have significantly higher TCR beta diversity in both blood and tumor.

Concerning this clone: What it binds is not known.

TCRdb recomputed clones from the PCR reads via MiXCR. Here the sample spans about 5,900 clones, around a third being singletons. The CDR3 runs to 14 residues. Looked up from germline, CDR1 is PRHDT and CDR2 is FYEKMQ (reference sequence). V shed 0 bases and J 7 bases; nucleotides not matched to a gene: 0. Until they underwent thyroid surgery, no patient had received any treatment. This chain links TRBV13 with TRBJ2-1; 10 nucleotides agree with TRBD2. This TCR was sampled from a male donor with papillary thyroid cancer or a benign thyroid nodule (not recorded which). Some clones in this sample may be carry-over from other donors' samples. The material sequenced was adjacent normal tissue. The CDR3 DNA follows: TGTGCCAGCAGCTTAGGGACTAGCGGGAATGAGCAGTTCTTC. This encodes CASSLGTSGNEQFF.